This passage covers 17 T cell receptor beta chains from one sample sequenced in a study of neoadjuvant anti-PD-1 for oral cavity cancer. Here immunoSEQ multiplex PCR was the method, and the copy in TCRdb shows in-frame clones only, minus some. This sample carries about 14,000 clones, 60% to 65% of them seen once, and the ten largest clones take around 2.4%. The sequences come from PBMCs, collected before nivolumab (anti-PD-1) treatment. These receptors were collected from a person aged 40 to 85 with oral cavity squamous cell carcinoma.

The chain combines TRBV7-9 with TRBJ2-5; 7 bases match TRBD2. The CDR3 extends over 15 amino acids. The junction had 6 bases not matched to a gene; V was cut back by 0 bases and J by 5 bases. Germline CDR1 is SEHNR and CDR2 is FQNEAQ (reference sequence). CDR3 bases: TGTGCCAGCAGCTTAGCGGGAGGGCCCAGGGAGACCCAGTACTTC. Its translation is CASSLAGGPRETQYF. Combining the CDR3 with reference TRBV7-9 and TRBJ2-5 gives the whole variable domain DTGVSQNPRHKITKRGQNVTFRCDPISEHNRLYWYRQTLGQGPEFLTYFQNEAQLEKSRLLSDRFSAERPKGSFSTLEIQRTEQGDSAMYLCASSLAGGPRETQYFGPGTRLLVL.

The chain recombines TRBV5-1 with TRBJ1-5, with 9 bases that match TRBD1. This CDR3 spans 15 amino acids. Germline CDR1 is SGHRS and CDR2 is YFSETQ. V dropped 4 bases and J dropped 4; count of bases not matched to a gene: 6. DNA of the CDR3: TGCGCCAGCAGCACGGGACAGGGCGATAATCAGCCCCAGCATTTT. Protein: CASSTGQGDNQPQHF.

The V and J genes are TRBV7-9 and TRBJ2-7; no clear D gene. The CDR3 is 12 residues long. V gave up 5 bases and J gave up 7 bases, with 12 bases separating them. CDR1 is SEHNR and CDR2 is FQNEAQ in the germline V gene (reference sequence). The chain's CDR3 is CASSPGRAEQYF. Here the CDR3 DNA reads TGTGCCAGCAGCCCAGGACGGGCGGAGCAGTACTTC. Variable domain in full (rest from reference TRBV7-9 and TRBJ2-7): DTGVSQNPRHKITKRGQNVTFRCDPISEHNRLYWYRQTLGQGPEFLTYFQNEAQLEKSRLLSDRFSAERPKGSFSTLEIQRTEQGDSAMYLCASSPGRAEQYFGPGTRLTVT.

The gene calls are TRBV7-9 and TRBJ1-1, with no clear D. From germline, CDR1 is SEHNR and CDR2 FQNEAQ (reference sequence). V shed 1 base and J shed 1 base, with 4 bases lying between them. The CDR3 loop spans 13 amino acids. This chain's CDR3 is CASSLGENTEAFF. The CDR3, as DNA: TGTGCCAGCAGCTTAGGAGAGAACACTGAAGCTTTCTTT.

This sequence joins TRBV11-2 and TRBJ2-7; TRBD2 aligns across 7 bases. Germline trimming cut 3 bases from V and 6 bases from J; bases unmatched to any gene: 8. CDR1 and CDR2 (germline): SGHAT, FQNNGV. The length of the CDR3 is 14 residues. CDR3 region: CASSFIGTTGEQYF. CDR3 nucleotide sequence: TGTGCCAGCAGCTTCATTGGGACTACAGGCGAGCAGTACTTC.

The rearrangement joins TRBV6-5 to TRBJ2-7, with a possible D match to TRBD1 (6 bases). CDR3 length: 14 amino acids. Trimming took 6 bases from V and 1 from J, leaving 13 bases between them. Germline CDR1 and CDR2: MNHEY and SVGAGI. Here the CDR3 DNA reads TGTGCCAGCAGCTTGACACAGGGTTCCTACGAGCAGTACTTC. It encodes CASSLTQGSYEQYF.

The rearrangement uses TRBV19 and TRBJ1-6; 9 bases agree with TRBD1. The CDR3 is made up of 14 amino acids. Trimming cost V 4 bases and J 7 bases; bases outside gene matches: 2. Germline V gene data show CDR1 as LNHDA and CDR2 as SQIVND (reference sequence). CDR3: CASSTTGGNSPLHF. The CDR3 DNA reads TGTGCCAGTAGTACGACAGGGGGAAATTCACCCCTCCACTTT.

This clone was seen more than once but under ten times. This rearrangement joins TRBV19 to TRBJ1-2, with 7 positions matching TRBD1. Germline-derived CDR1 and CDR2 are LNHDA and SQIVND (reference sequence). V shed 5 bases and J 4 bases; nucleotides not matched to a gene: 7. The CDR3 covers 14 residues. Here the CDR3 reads CASSLPGQFYGYTF. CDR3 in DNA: TGTGCCAGTAGTCTACCGGGACAGTTCTATGGCTACACCTTC.

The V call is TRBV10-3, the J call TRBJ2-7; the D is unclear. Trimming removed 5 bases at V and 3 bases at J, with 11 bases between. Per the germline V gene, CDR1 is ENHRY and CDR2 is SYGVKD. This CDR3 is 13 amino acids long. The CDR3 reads CAISHSSGYEQYF. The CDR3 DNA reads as TGTGCCATCAGTCACAGTTCGGGCTACGAGCAGTACTTC.

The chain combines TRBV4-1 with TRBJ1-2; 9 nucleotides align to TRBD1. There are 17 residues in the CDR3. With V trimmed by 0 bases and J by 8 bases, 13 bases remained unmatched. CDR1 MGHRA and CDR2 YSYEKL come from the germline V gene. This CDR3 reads CASSQDIQGAQEGGYTF. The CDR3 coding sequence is TGCGCCAGCAGCCAAGATATACAGGGGGCGCAGGAGGGCGGCTACACCTTC.

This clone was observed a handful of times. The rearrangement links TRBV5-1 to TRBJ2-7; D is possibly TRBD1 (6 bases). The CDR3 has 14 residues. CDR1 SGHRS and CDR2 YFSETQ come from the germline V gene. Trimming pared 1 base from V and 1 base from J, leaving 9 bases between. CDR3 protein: CASSLPTGSYEQYF. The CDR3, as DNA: TGCGCCAGCAGCTTGCCCACAGGGTCCTACGAGCAGTACTTC.

In DNA form, the CDR3 reads TGTGCTAGTGGTTTGGTACTAGCGGGAGGGTGGACCGGGGAGCTGTTTTTT. It yields the protein CASGLVLAGGWTGELFF. The rearrangement links TRBV12-5 to TRBJ2-2; 13 nucleotides agree with TRBD2. CDR1 and CDR2 from the germline V gene are LGHNT and FRNRAP. V lost 0 bases to trimming and J lost 5 bases; unmatched junction nucleotides: 3. The CDR3 consists of 17 residues.

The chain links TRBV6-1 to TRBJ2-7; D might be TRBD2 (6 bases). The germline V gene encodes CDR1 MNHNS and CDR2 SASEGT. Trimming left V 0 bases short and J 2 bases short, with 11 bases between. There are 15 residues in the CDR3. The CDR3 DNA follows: TGTGCCAGCAGTGAAGCGCTGGGAGGCCCCTACGAGCAGTACTTC. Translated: CASSEALGGPYEQYF.

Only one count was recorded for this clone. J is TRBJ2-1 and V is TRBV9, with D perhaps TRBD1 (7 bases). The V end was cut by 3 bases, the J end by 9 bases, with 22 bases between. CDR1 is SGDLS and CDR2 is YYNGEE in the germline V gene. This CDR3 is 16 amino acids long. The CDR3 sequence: CASSARGAWVGAEQFF. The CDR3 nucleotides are TGTGCCAGCAGCGCCAGGGGGGCGTGGGTCGGGGCTGAGCAGTTCTTC.

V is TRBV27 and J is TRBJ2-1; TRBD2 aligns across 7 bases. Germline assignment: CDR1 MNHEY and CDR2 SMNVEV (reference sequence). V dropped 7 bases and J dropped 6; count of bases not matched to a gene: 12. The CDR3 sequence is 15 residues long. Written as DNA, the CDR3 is TGTGCCAGCAAGTCCCCCGCTAGCGGCCTCAATGAGCAGTTCTTC. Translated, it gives CASKSPASGLNEQFF.

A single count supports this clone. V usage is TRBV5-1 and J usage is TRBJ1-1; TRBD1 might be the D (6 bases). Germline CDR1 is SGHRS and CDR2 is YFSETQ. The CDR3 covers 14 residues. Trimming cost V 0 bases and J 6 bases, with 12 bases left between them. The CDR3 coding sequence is TGCGCCAGCAGCTTGGTTCCGGGGGCCGCTGAAGCTTTCTTT. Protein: CASSLVPGAAEAFF.

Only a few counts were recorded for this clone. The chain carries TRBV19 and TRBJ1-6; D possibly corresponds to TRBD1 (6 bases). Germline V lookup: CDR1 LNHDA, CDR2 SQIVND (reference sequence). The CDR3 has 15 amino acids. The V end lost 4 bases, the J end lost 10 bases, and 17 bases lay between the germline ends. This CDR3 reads CASSTPGRGDSPLHF. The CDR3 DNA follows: TGTGCCAGTAGTACCCCGGGCAGGGGTGACTCACCCCTCCACTTT. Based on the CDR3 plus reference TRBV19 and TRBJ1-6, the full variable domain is DGGITQSPKYLFRKEGQNVTLSCEQNLNHDAMYWYRQDPGQGLRLIYYSQIVNDFQKGDIAEGYSVSREKKESFPLTVTSAQKNPTAFYLCASSTPGRGDSPLHFGNGTRLTVT.